Shown below are 16 T cell receptor beta chains from a single sample sequenced in a study of identical twins' blood T cells. One entry per CDR3 protein, called by TCRdb with MiXCR from the 5' RACE reads. The sample records 300,000 to 450,000 distinct CDR3 sequences, over 25% being singletons. Specimen: PBMCs. These receptors were taken from a woman between 18 and 50 years old in good health.

The V call is TRBV7-3, the J call TRBJ2-7; weak D call: TRBD1 (5 bases). V lost 6 bases to trimming and J lost 6 bases, with 15 bases between them. The germline CDR1 and CDR2 sequences are SGHTA and FQGTGA. The CDR3 has 13 residues. The CDR3 here is CASSPGRLGEQYV. The CDR3 DNA reads TGTGCCAGCAGTCCAGGGCGGCTCGGCGAGCAGTACGTC.

This chain's CDR3 is CSAREDTQYF. The CDR3 DNA follows: TGCAGTGCTAGAGAGGATACGCAGTATTTT. The V call is TRBV20-1, the J call TRBJ2-3; D gene ambiguous. Trimming removed 0 bases from V and 6 bases from J, with 1 base in between. CDR1 is DFQATT, CDR2 SNEGSKA, per germline (reference sequence). CDR3 size: 10 residues.

Remarks on this clonotype: One junction end disagrees with the germline gene, perhaps due to a read error. The chain carries TRBV18 and TRBJ1-4; D remains ambiguous. The CDR3 has 15 residues. Germline V gives CDR1 KGHSH, CDR2 LQKENI. CDR3 sequence: CASSPAVRRDEKLFF. CDR3 sequence (DNA): TGTGCCAGCTCACCCGCTGTAAGGAGGGATGAAAAGCTGTTTTTT. The full variable domain, completed using reference TRBV18 and TRBJ1-4, is NAGVMQNPRHLVRRRGQEARLRCSPMKGHSHVYWYRQLPEEGLKFMVYLQKENIIDESGMPKERFSAEFPKEGPSILRIQQVVRGDSAAYFCASSPAVRRDEKLFFGSGTQLSVL.

This clonotype was seen a few times. The chain is built from TRBV13 and TRBJ1-1, with D possibly TRBD1 on 6 matching bases. V dropped 4 bases and J dropped 7 bases, with 16 bases sitting between them. The CDR3 runs to 14 residues. The germline V gene encodes CDR1 PRHDT and CDR2 FYEKMQ (reference sequence). CDR3 in amino acids: CASSSLGDTSEAFF. The CDR3 nucleotides read TGTGCCAGCAGCTCCCTGGGGGACACAAGTGAAGCTTTCTTT.

This clonotype was counted a few times. The chain combines TRBV10-3 with TRBJ2-2; the D call may be TRBD1 or TRBD2 (5 bases each). CDR1 is ENHRY and CDR2 is SYGVKD in the germline V gene. The CDR3 covers 15 residues. With 3 bases removed from V and 4 bases from J, the gap between germline ends came to 12 bases. In nucleotides, the CDR3 is TGTGCCATCAGTGAACTCGGGACGGGCACCGGGGAGCTGTTTTTT. Protein sequence: CAISELGTGTGELFF.

The rearrangement uses TRBV6-5 and TRBJ1-2, with no clear D. Germline V gene sequence: CDR1 MNHEY, CDR2 SVGAGI. Between the trimmed V and J ends, which lost 4 bases and 5 bases, there was a span of 8 bases. This CDR3 comprises 12 residues. CDR3 protein: CASSSMGYGYTF. The DNA for the CDR3 is TGTGCCAGCAGTTCCATGGGGTATGGCTACACCTTC.

V is TRBV19 and J is TRBJ1-2; possible D gene TRBD1, 5 bases. This CDR3 comprises 14 residues. Germline CDR1 LNHDA, CDR2 SQIVND (reference sequence). V lost 5 bases to trimming and J lost 4 bases, with 14 bases between them. The CDR3 loop reads CASSYRGTLYGYTF. The CDR3 region has the DNA TGTGCCAGTAGTTACCGAGGGACTCTCTATGGCTACACCTTC.

This clonotype turned up a few times. The chain employs TRBV20-1 and TRBJ2-3, with 11 bases aligning to TRBD2. The CDR3 is made up of 14 amino acids. Looked up from germline, CDR1 is DFQATT and CDR2 is SNEGSKA (reference sequence). After removal of 6 bases from V and 4 bases from J, the junction contained 6 bases not matched to a gene. The CDR3 DNA is TGCAGTGCGAAACTAGCGGGGGTAGCAGATACGCAGTATTTT. Amino acid sequence: CSAKLAGVADTQYF.

A note on this clonotype: At one end the junction does not follow the germline gene, possibly because of a read error. This chain uses TRBV6-6 with TRBJ2-3; D gene ambiguous. The CDR3 contains 13 residues. In germline, CDR1 is MNHNY, CDR2 SVGAGI (reference sequence). This chain's CDR3 is CASSETFTNTQYF. In DNA, the CDR3 is TGTGCCAGCAGTGAGACCTTCACAAATACGCAGTATTTT.

This clonotype was counted many times. V gene TRBV7-9 combines with J gene TRBJ2-7; 9 nucleotides align to TRBD2. Germline-derived CDR1 and CDR2 are SEHNR and FQNEAQ (reference sequence). V shed 1 base and J 0 bases; nucleotides not matched to a gene: 7. The CDR3 is 17 residues long. In DNA form, the CDR3 reads TGTGCCAGCAGCTTAGGAGCGGATAGCGGGAGCTCCTACGAGCAGTACTTC. Translating gives CASSLGADSGSSYEQYF.

This clonotype was detected a few times. The rearrangement uses TRBV11-2 and TRBJ2-1; D unclear. CDR3 size: 15 residues. Trimming took 4 bases from V and 3 from J, leaving 13 bases between them. CDR1 and CDR2 (germline): SGHAT, FQNNGV. The CDR3, as DNA: TGTGCCAGCAGCTACCCGGGCGACTTCTACAATGAGCAGTTCTTC. Its translation is CASSYPGDFYNEQFF.

About this clonotype: This may arise from a read error, as a much more abundant clone is one base away. The chain uses TRBV6-1 and TRBJ1-5; TRBD1 might be the D (6 bases). CDR3 length: 15 residues. CDR1 is MNHNS and CDR2 is SASEGT in the germline V gene. The CDR3 nucleotides read TGTGCCAGCAATACAGGGCCGGGTGGCAATCAGCCCCATCATTTT. This encodes CASNTGPGGNQPHHF.

The rearrangement links TRBV29-1 to TRBJ1-5, with D perhaps matching TRBD1 (5 bases). Germline CDR1 SQVTM, CDR2 ANQGSEA. The CDR3 consists of 13 residues. Deletions cut 5 bases from V and 6 bases from J, with 14 bases between. In nucleotides, the CDR3 is TGCAGCGTTACCGACGGGGGGAGTCAGCCCCAGCATTTT. Translation gives CSVTDGGSQPQHF.

The CDR3 reads CSASGTGGYNEQFF. The CDR3 DNA reads as TGCAGCGCTTCCGGGACAGGGGGTTACAATGAGCAGTTCTTC. V gene TRBV29-1 combines with J gene TRBJ2-1, with 11 bases fitting TRBD1. J lost 4 bases, V lost 7 bases, and 6 bases had no gene match. The length of the CDR3 is 14 residues. CDR1 SQVTM and CDR2 ANQGSEA come from the germline V gene.

This chain uses TRBV9 with TRBJ2-7; no definite D call. This CDR3 is built from 14 residues. Trimming pared 2 bases from V and 0 bases from J, leaving 9 bases between. From germline, CDR1 is SGDLS and CDR2 YYNGEE. In DNA form, the CDR3 reads TGTGCCAGCAGCGTCAGTGGAGTCTCCTACGAGCAGTACTTC. This codes for CASSVSGVSYEQYF.

This clonotype was counted a few times. This chain joins TRBV7-9 and TRBJ2-7; D gene ambiguous. This CDR3 is 15 amino acids long. CDR1 and CDR2 (germline): SEHNR, FQNEAQ (reference sequence). Trimming took off 4 bases at V and 1 base at J, with 14 bases between the two ends. The CDR3 coding sequence is TGTGCCAGCAGCTCCCCCAGGAATGGATCCTACGAGCAGTACTTC. Translated, it gives CASSSPRNGSYEQYF.